A single sample is the source of the 17 T cell receptor beta chains below, sequenced in a study of early T cells in non-severe SARS-CoV-2 infection. TCRdb processed the 5' RACE reads anew with MiXCR; each CDR3 protein has one entry. Here the sample spans 45,000 to 55,000 distinct CDR3 sequences, about 9.8% being singletons. The sequenced sample was whole blood. These receptors all come from an adult who was a healthcare worker with PCR-confirmed SARS-CoV-2 infection or an uninfected control (not recorded which).

This clonotype occurred a few times. The chain recombines TRBV28 with TRBJ1-1; D may be TRBD1 (5 bases). This CDR3 comprises 13 residues. The germline CDR1 and CDR2 sequences are MDHEN and SYDVKM. V gave up 8 bases and J gave up 0 bases, with 10 bases separating them. This CDR3 reads CASYQGLNTEAFF. In DNA, the CDR3 is TGTGCCAGCTATCAGGGTCTGAACACTGAAGCTTTCTTT. Together with reference TRBV28 and TRBJ1-1, the CDR3 gives the full variable domain: DVKVTQSSRYLVKRTGEKVFLECVQDMDHENMFWYRQDPGLGLRLIYFSYDVKMKEKGDIPEGYSVSREKKERFSLILESASTNQTSMYLCASYQGLNTEAFFGQGTRLTVV.

This clonotype was found a few times. V usage is TRBV2 and J usage is TRBJ1-3; TRBD1 agrees at 8 bases. Germline CDR1 and CDR2: SNHLY and FYNNEI. This CDR3 is 16 amino acids long. Trimming took 5 bases from V and 5 from J; bases not matched to a gene: 11. CDR3 nucleotides: TGTGCCAGCAGTCTCAGGGGGACAGGCACCCGAAACACCATATATTTT. Encoded protein: CASSLRGTGTRNTIYF.

This chain uses TRBV2 with TRBJ2-7; 8 nucleotides agree with TRBD2. Germline V gene data show CDR1 as SNHLY and CDR2 as FYNNEI. The CDR3 runs to 15 residues. V gave up 1 base and J gave up 5 bases; unmatched junction bases: 7. CDR3 sequence: CASSEGASGLNEQYF. CDR3 coding DNA: TGTGCCAGCAGTGAAGGGGCTAGCGGGCTCAACGAGCAGTACTTC.

This clonotype was detected ten times or more. The V gene is TRBV7-9, the J gene TRBJ2-3; TRBD2 matches at 9 bases. Germline-derived CDR1 and CDR2 are SEHNR and FQNEAQ (reference sequence). V shed 4 bases and J 6 bases; nucleotides not matched to a gene: 5. This CDR3 spans 14 amino acids. The CDR3 loop is CASSSSGTRDTQYF. CDR3 DNA sequence: TGTGCCAGCAGCTCTAGCGGGACTCGGGATACGCAGTATTTT.

This clonotype was counted at least ten times. The J gene is TRBJ2-7, the V gene TRBV28; D uncertain. The V gene's germline CDR1 is MDHEN and CDR2 SYDVKM. The V gene lost 3 bases and the J gene lost 0 bases, with 3 bases spanning the gap. The CDR3 spans 12 residues. CDR3 amino acids: CASSFSSYEQYF. The DNA for the CDR3 is TGTGCCAGCAGTTTTAGCTCCTACGAGCAGTACTTC.

In its sample, this clonotype was seen a few times. The chain carries TRBV5-1 and TRBJ2-1, with TRBD2 matching over 11 bases. Losses at the gene ends were 4 bases for V and 4 bases for J; bases not matched to a gene: 4. This CDR3 has 15 amino acids. CDR1 is SGHRS, CDR2 YFSETQ, per germline. CDR3 DNA sequence: TGCGCCAGCAGCGAAACTAGCGGGAGTTACAATGAGCAGTTCTTC. Residues: CASSETSGSYNEQFF.

This clonotype was seen more than once but under ten times. This chain uses TRBV3-1 with TRBJ2-7; weak D call: TRBD2 (6 bases). Germline values: CDR1 LGHDT, CDR2 YNNKEL (reference sequence). The length of the CDR3 is 16 residues. V lost 2 bases and J 6 bases, leaving 20 bases between the germline ends. CDR3 in amino acids: CASSQPTGTGFSEQYF. The DNA for the CDR3 is TGTGCCAGCAGCCAACCCACCGGGACTGGATTCTCCGAGCAGTACTTC.

The chain carries TRBV19 and TRBJ1-4; weak D call: TRBD1 (5 bases). V was cut by 9 bases and J by 5 bases, with 13 bases left in between. The CDR3 runs to 13 residues. Germline V gene data show CDR1 as LNHDA and CDR2 as SQIVND (reference sequence). The CDR3 loop reads CASSGRPNEKLFF. The CDR3 DNA sequence: TGTGCCAGCTCGGGACGCCCGAATGAAAAACTGTTTTTT.

This chain joins TRBV28 and TRBJ1-5; D is unresolved. The CDR3 sequence is 9 residues long. V lost 3 bases to trimming and J lost 10 bases, with 1 base between them. From germline, CDR1 is MDHEN and CDR2 SYDVKM. The CDR3 loop reads CASSFPQHF. The CDR3 DNA reads TGTGCCAGCAGTTTTCCCCAGCATTTT.

This clonotype came up a few times. The rearrangement joins TRBV28 to TRBJ2-1; the D is unclear. The germline V gene has CDR1 MDHEN and CDR2 SYDVKM. The CDR3 is made up of 12 amino acids. Trimming removed 10 bases from V and 2 bases from J, with 9 bases in between. Here the CDR3 DNA reads TGTGCCATAACCGGAACCTACAATGAGCAGTTCTTC. Its protein is CAITGTYNEQFF.

This clonotype has more than one count but fewer than ten. The V gene is TRBV28, the J gene TRBJ1-6; a possible D gene is TRBD1 (5 bases). Germline CDR1 MDHEN, CDR2 SYDVKM. V lost 5 bases, J lost 11 bases, and 16 bases lay in between. CDR3 length: 14 residues. The CDR3 DNA reads as TGTGCCAGCAGTGGGACGGGGGTAGGTACACCCCTCCACTTT. Translating it yields CASSGTGVGTPLHF.

This clonotype was observed many times. V and J are TRBV5-5 and TRBJ2-3; tentatively, D is TRBD1 or TRBD2 (5 bases each). Germline CDR1 is SGHKS and CDR2 is YYEKEE (reference sequence). Deletions cut 2 bases from V and 2 bases from J, with 9 bases between. CDR3 size: 14 residues. In DNA form, the CDR3 reads TGTGCCAGCAGCTTCACGGGGCACACAGATACGCAGTATTTT. This translates into CASSFTGHTDTQYF.

The chain joins TRBV3-1 to TRBJ2-7, with D hard to call. Germline CDR1 LGHDT, CDR2 YNNKEL (reference sequence). This CDR3 comprises 11 residues. V lost 2 bases and J lost 5, with 4 bases in between. The CDR3 DNA reads as TGTGCCAGCAGCCAAAGCAACGAGCAGTACTTC. It translates to CASSQSNEQYF.

This clonotype was picked up many times. This sequence joins TRBV6-5 and TRBJ2-7; 7 bases line up with TRBD2. The CDR3 spans 16 residues. The J segment lost 0 bases and the V segment lost 5 bases, leaving 10 bases of the junction unmatched. Germline values: CDR1 MNHEY, CDR2 SVGAGI. CDR3 DNA sequence: TGTGCCAGCAGTCCTACTCCCGGCGGGAGCTCCTACGAGCAGTACTTC. Translation gives CASSPTPGGSSYEQYF.

This clonotype was detected ten times or more. The rearrangement uses TRBV29-1 and TRBJ1-1; 7 bases line up with TRBD1. The CDR3 contains 14 residues. The V segment lost 1 base and the J segment 4 bases; nucleotides outside the gene matches: 6. In germline, CDR1 is SQVTM, CDR2 ANQGSEA. In DNA form, the CDR3 reads TGCAGCGTTGAAGTTCAGGCAGGGGGCACTGAAGCTTTCTTT. Translation gives CSVEVQAGGTEAFF.

This clonotype came up many times. The V and J genes are TRBV16 and TRBJ2-3; 10 bases are shared with TRBD2. CDR3 length: 18 residues. V gave up 2 bases and J gave up 0 bases; unmatched junction bases: 8. Germline CDR1 is KGHSY and CDR2 is FQNENV. CDR3 sequence reads: CASSQVLSGRSSTDTQYF. CDR3 DNA sequence: TGTGCCAGCAGCCAAGTCCTTAGCGGGAGGAGTAGCACAGATACGCAGTATTTT.

This clonotype was recorded many times. The rearrangement uses TRBV6-5 and TRBJ2-3; TRBD1 might be the D (6 bases). From germline, CDR1 is MNHEY and CDR2 SVGAGI. V dropped 6 bases and J dropped 0 bases, with 16 bases sitting between them. This CDR3 region has 16 residues. CDR3 in amino acids: CASRTRQATSTDTQYF. CDR3 nucleotide sequence: TGTGCCAGCAGGACCCGACAGGCGACTAGCACAGATACGCAGTATTTT.